This T cell receptor (beta chain) appears in the sequencing data of a study of T cell responses to AZD1222 COVID-19 vaccine. Study-wide background: Second-dose intervals of approximately 4 or approximately 12 weeks were pooled.

Assay: immunoSEQ multiplex PCR; the TCRdb copy retains only in-frame clones and omits some. Among about 140,000 clones listed, just over 85% were seen once. Germline V gene data show CDR1 as SGDLS and CDR2 as YYNGEE. Between the trimmed V and J ends, which lost 1 base and 4 bases, there was a span of 11 bases. This CDR3 is 15 amino acids long. This chain links TRBV9 with TRBJ2-2; possibly TRBD1 or TRBD2 for D (5 bases each). Sequences were derived from peripheral blood, sampled on day 0 of AZD1222 vaccination. The TCR sequence derives from an adult in good health. The CDR3 spells CASSVLGDGTGELFF. The CDR3 nucleotides are TGTGCCAGCAGCGTACTGGGGGACGGCACCGGGGAGCTGTTTTTT.